Listed below are T cell receptor beta chains from one sample, sequenced in a study of patients and donors after allogeneic stem cell transplantation. Each CDR3 protein is one row after TCRdb ran MiXCR on the RT-PCR reads. Here the sample spans around 30,000 distinct CDR3 sequences, about 8% being singletons. The sequencing sample was made of blood, either unsorted or a sorted T cell fraction (not recorded which). Receptors originate from a human donor who was either an allogeneic HSCT recipient or a stem cell or donor lymphocyte infusion donor (not recorded which). It is not recorded whose cells these are; they may come from a transplant donor. The CDR3 runs from the conserved cysteine through the conserved F or W.

J: TRBJ2-3
V: TRBV7-9
CDR3: CASSPPGLAAADTQYF

J: TRBJ2-1
V: TRBV7-9
CDR3: CASSLAIGGREQFF

J: TRBJ2-7
V: TRBV7-9
CDR3: CASTPLLGEQYF

J: TRBJ2-1
V: TRBV11-1
CDR3: CASSSTLGRTYSYNEQFF

J: TRBJ1-1
V: TRBV12-3/TRBV12-4
CDR3: CASSTRHIGPEAFF

J: TRBJ2-7
V: TRBV6-5
CDR3: CASSYSRTGLEQYF

J: TRBJ1-5
V: TRBV3-1
CDR3: CASSYSNSNQPQHF

J: TRBJ2-6
V: TRBV27
CDR3: CASSLRGANVLTF

J: TRBJ1-5
V: TRBV4-2
CDR3: CASSHTDSPTRNQPQHF

J: TRBJ2-3
V: TRBV7-9
CDR3: CANRALAGGDTQYF

J: TRBJ1-2
V: TRBV7-9
CDR3: CASSHRAGRGYTF

J: TRBJ1-6
V: TRBV12-3/TRBV12-4
CDR3: CASTLDSSSSLHF

J: TRBJ1-2
V: TRBV14
CDR3: CASSHTPGYGYTF

J: TRBJ2-5
V: TRBV10-3
CDR3: CAISETGTQETQYF

J: TRBJ2-3
V: TRBV12-3/TRBV12-4
CDR3: CASRHRLGGGIVTQYF

J: TRBJ2-7
V: TRBV7-9
CDR3: CASSLALSQEMQYF

J: TRBJ2-6
V: TRBV13
CDR3: CASRLFTPGPGANVLTF

J: TRBJ1-6
V: TRBV6-5
CDR3: CASSYPGTGASGSPLHF

J: TRBJ1-2
V: TRBV28
CDR3: CASSFGGTETNYGYTF

J: TRBJ2-5
V: TRBV7-9
CDR3: CASSFPPSRGPGETQYF

J: TRBJ2-7
V: TRBV7-8
CDR3: CASSLDTVYEQYF

J: TRBJ1-3
V: TRBV10-3
CDR3: CAISKASADTIYF

J: TRBJ1-5
V: TRBV2
CDR3: CASAESNQPQHF

J: TRBJ2-7
V: TRBV6-1
CDR3: CASSGGQPYEQYF

J: TRBJ2-7
V: TRBV21-1
CDR3: CASSRPGVSLEQYF

J: TRBJ1-5
V: TRBV24-1
CDR3: CATSAGGAWPQHF

J: TRBJ1-4
V: TRBV7-9
CDR3: CSSRDSRSTNEKLFF

J: TRBJ1-4
V: TRBV11-3
CDR3: CASSPTGGSEKLFF

J: TRBJ2-3
V: TRBV20-1
CDR3: CSARGSGGPDTQYF

J: TRBJ2-3
V: TRBV27
CDR3: CASSLTRGLTDTQYF

J: TRBJ2-7
V: TRBV28
CDR3: CASSWVNYEQYF

J: TRBJ1-4
V: TRBV9
CDR3: CASSVGVPGNEKLFF

J: TRBJ2-5
V: TRBV5-1
CDR3: CASSLGAARETQYF

J: TRBJ1-1
V: TRBV10-3
CDR3: CAIKGTAEMNTEAFF

J: TRBJ1-5
V: TRBV12-3/TRBV12-4
CDR3: CASRGQPNQPQHF

J: TRBJ2-7
V: TRBV20-1
CDR3: CSGRGQGYEQYF

J: TRBJ1-5
V: TRBV28
CDR3: CASRIQGADQPQHF

J: TRBJ1-1
V: TRBV7-9
CDR3: CASSLTSEAFF

J: TRBJ1-2
V: TRBV7-9
CDR3: CASSLRTHGYTF

J: TRBJ2-7
V: TRBV5-1
CDR3: CASSGTVYEQYF

J: TRBJ2-7
V: TRBV6-2/TRBV6-3
CDR3: CASRGRQGIVYEQYF

J: TRBJ2-7
V: TRBV15
CDR3: CATSRGRQDPYEQYF

J: TRBJ2-7
V: TRBV18
CDR3: CASSPKYAGSNSYEQYF

J: TRBJ1-1
V: TRBV10-3
CDR3: CAISEKTGGNTEAFF